This TCR beta chain was obtained from a study of metastatic and nonmetastatic thyroid tumors. At the level of the study: Patients with malignant and benign thyroid disease provided blood and tumor or nodule tissue, whose repertoires were compared.

Germline V lookup: CDR1 LNHDA, CDR2 SQIVND (reference sequence). The CDR3 has 12 residues. Trimming removed 5 bases at V and 4 bases at J, with 8 bases between. TCRdb called clones again from the PCR reads with MiXCR. The table includes about 93,000 clones, more than 9.5% detected once. Findings and limits, study-wide: When malignant thyroid tumors were compared with benign nodules, TCR beta diversity was reportedly significantly higher in the malignant tumors. This held in both blood and tumor samples.

Every patient was untreated before thyroid surgery. This clone appeared many times. Its antigen is as yet unknown. The chain joins TRBV19 to TRBJ1-2; tentative D call: TRBD1 (6 bases). Input material: blood. The sequence came from a female donor with papillary thyroid cancer or a benign thyroid nodule (not recorded which). Some clones in this sample may be carry-over from other donors' samples. CDR3 sequence (DNA): TGTGCCAGTAGTTCCAGGGGCTATGGCTACACCTTC. It encodes CASSSRGYGYTF.